These T cell receptor beta chains were read from a single sample in a study of cytomegalovirus exposure and HLA in healthy donors. Clones were read by immunoSEQ multiplex PCR, and TCRdb kept only the in-frame ones, dropping some. The sample lists 200,000 to 250,000 clones, roughly 85% seen once, with roughly 1.9% in the top ten. Sequenced input: PBMCs. The source of these receptors is a man between 18 and 29 years old in good health and CMV-seronegative. Each CDR3 is given with its conserved first and last residue. D genes are given only for firm matches. Part of the rows lack a size; the others show once, few, many or a class for expanded clones.

d_call	j_call	clone_size	cdr3_length	v_call	cdr3_aa	cdr3_nt
.	TRBJ2-3	.	14	TRBV7-8	CASSPREGIDTQYF	TGTGCCAGCAGCCCCCGAGAGGGAATAGATACGCAGTATTTT
TRBD2	TRBJ2-1	.	15	TRBV25-1	CASTRGLARNNEQFF	TGTGCCAGCACCCGCGGACTAGCGAGAAACAATGAGCAGTTCTTC
.	TRBJ2-7	.	13	TRBV5-4	CASSDRSAYEQYF	TGTGCCAGCAGTGATAGAAGCGCCTACGAGCAGTACTTC
.	TRBJ2-5	.	11	TRBV12-5	CAPTGQETQYF	TGTGCGCCGACGGGGCAAGAGACCCAGTACTTC
TRBD1	TRBJ1-2	.	15	TRBV18	CASSLRPGTVDGYTF	TGTGCCAGCTCACTACGTCCCGGGACAGTAGATGGCTACACCTTC
.	TRBJ2-3	.	16	TRBV9	CASSVAAGARSDTQYF	TGTGCCAGCAGCGTAGCTGCGGGGGCTCGATCAGATACGCAGTATTTT
TRBD1	TRBJ1-5	.	18	TRBV4-3	CASSQYIGTGDSNQPQHF	TGCGCCAGCAGCCAGTATATCGGGACAGGAGATAGCAATCAGCCCCAGCATTTT
.	TRBJ1-1	few	13	TRBV7-9	CASSRGSVAEAFF	TGTGCCAGCAGCCGGGGTAGCGTCGCTGAAGCTTTCTTT
.	TRBJ2-5	once	14	TRBV15	CATSRDQAEETQYF	TGTGCCACCAGCAGAGACCAAGCCGAAGAGACCCAGTACTTC
.	TRBJ2-3	few	15	TRBV2	CASSEGGAGTDTQYF	TGTGCCAGCAGTGAAGGTGGGGCTGGCACAGATACGCAGTATTTT
TRBD1	TRBJ1-3	once	16	TRBV6-5	CASSSGTGLSGNTIYF	TGTGCCAGCAGTTCCGGGACAGGGTTAAGTGGAAACACCATATATTTT
.	TRBJ1-4	.	15	TRBV4-1	CASSPLGGTNEKLFF	TGCGCCAGCAGCCCCCTTGGGGGGACTAATGAAAAACTGTTTTTT
.	TRBJ1-1	once	15	TRBV9	CASSAALGRNTEAFF	TGTGCCAGCAGCGCCGCCTTGGGCAGAAACACTGAAGCTTTCTTT
.	TRBJ1-5	.	15	TRBV7-2	CASSSQSGGNQPQHF	TGTGCCAGCAGCTCCCAATCGGGTGGCAATCAGCCCCAGCATTTT
TRBD1	TRBJ2-2	.	14	TRBV6-4	CASSEVRGTGELFF	TGTGCCAGCAGTGAGGTCAGGGGGACCGGGGAGCTGTTTTTT
.	TRBJ1-2	few	13	TRBV7-6	CASSLLSGDGYTF	TGTGCCAGCAGCTTACTGAGCGGGGATGGCTACACCTTC
.	TRBJ1-4	once	16	TRBV6-5	CASSYPGGRANEKLFF	TGTGCCAGCAGTTACCCGGGGGGGAGGGCTAATGAAAAACTGTTTTTT
.	TRBJ2-1	.	11	TRBV15	CATSRDQKQFF	TGTGCCACCAGCAGAGACCAAAAGCAGTTCTTC
TRBD1	TRBJ2-2	few	16	TRBV7-6	CASSSPDRGRTGELFF	TGTGCCAGCAGCTCCCCGGACAGGGGGCGCACCGGGGAGCTGTTTTTT
.	TRBJ1-6	few	13	TRBV30	CAWRGESSSPLHF	TGTGCCTGGAGAGGAGAAAGTAGTTCACCCCTCCACTTT
.	TRBJ2-5	once	14	TRBV7-6	CASSPFGQKETQYF	TGTGCCAGCAGCCCTTTCGGACAGAAAGAGACCCAGTACTTC
TRBD2	TRBJ2-1	.	11	TRBV7-9	CASSHGLAWFF	TGTGCCAGCAGCCATGGACTAGCTTGGTTCTTC
.	TRBJ2-7	.	14	TRBV9	CASSVTGSSYEQYF	TGTGCCAGCAGCGTAACTGGGAGCTCCTACGAGCAGTACTTC
.	TRBJ1-1	.	15	TRBV7-3	CASSLSADRNTEAFF	TGTGCCAGCAGCTTAAGCGCAGACAGGAACACTGAAGCTTTCTTT
.	TRBJ2-1	.	12	TRBV7-2	CASSLVEGEQFF	TGTGCCAGCAGCTTAGTCGAGGGCGAGCAGTTCTTC
TRBD2	TRBJ2-1	.	16	TRBV19	CASSILRTSGYNEQFF	TGTGCCAGTAGTATCCTTCGGACTAGCGGGTACAATGAGCAGTTCTTC
.	TRBJ2-6	.	16	TRBV27	CASSRGTSSGANVLTF	TGTGCCAGCAGTCGGGGGACTTCAAGTGGGGCCAACGTCCTGACTTTC
.	TRBJ1-1	.	13	TRBV19	CASSIGQITEAFF	TGTGCCAGTAGTATAGGACAAATAACTGAAGCTTTCTTT
.	TRBJ2-7	.	14	TRBV4-3	CASSQVRDGGEQYF	TGCGCCAGCAGCCAAGTCCGGGATGGCGGCGAGCAGTACTTC
.	TRBJ1-4	few	16	TRBV5-6	CASSWTVGSTNEKLFF	TGTGCCAGCAGCTGGACAGTCGGATCGACTAATGAAAAACTGTTTTTT
.	TRBJ2-5	.	15	TRBV7-9	CASSLPQGSVQTQYF	TGTGCCAGCAGCTTACCGCAGGGATCGGTGCAGACCCAGTACTTC